In its sample, the clone carrying this T cell receptor (beta chain) was seen a few times. Its antigen is unknown. This sample stems from a study of blood T cells in healthy people across ages. Across the whole study: About one barcoded beta molecule per two T cells came from capture by template switching. General study points: The fall in TCR beta diversity per million T cells was roughly linear with age.

The use of a sample-barcoded 5' primer and a J-beta primer mix characterized a second PCR of roughly 7 to 12 cycles. Through a template-switch adaptor with 12 random nucleotides, each cDNA molecule received a tag. TCRdb reanalysed the 5' RACE reads using MiXCR and keeps one entry per CDR3 protein. This table has approximately 770,000 distinct CDR3 sequences, roughly 64% appearing once. The receptor comes from a young man in good health. Sequencing input: blood.

CDR3 nucleotide sequence: TGCACCCGCTGTGGGGGGGCGAAAGAGACCCAGTACTTC. It translates to CTRCGGAKETQYF. V usage is TRBV29-1 and J usage is TRBJ2-5; D might be TRBD2 (7 bases). The CDR3 length is 13 residues. Germline V lookup: CDR1 SQVTM, CDR2 ANQGSEA.